This TCR beta chain was identified in a study of vaccination effects on CD4 cells after COVID-19. The CDR3 covers 14 residues. In germline, CDR1 is LGHDT, CDR2 YNNKEL (reference sequence). Trimming took off 4 bases at V and 2 bases at J, with 11 bases between the two ends. After expansion with viral peptide pools in the ViraFEST assay, antigen-specific CD4+ T cells were sequenced. It was after approximately 11 days of culture that CD4+ T cells were isolated. The individual was infected with SARS-CoV-2 between March and December 2020, as confirmed by PCR. Remarks on this clone: Antigen: not known.

Profiling relied on immunoSEQ multiplex PCR, and the TCRdb table lists in-frame clones only, not all of them. The table records some 30,000 clones, just over 70% of them present only once. The sample consisted of CD4+ T cells from PBMCs cultured with a peptide pool, taken before COVID-19 vaccination. The receptor was isolated from a human donor who had a prior SARS-CoV-2 infection. The rearrangement joins TRBV3-1 (or the pseudogene TRBV3-2) to TRBJ2-5, with D possibly TRBD2 on 5 matching bases. CDR3 in DNA: TGTGCCAGCAGCCGAAGGACTCCTCAAGAGACCCAGTACTTC. It codes for CASSRRTPQETQYF.